The 24 T cell receptor beta chains below come from one sample, sequenced in a study of response to subunit inactivated influenza vaccine. TCRdb re-derived calls from the RT-PCR reads in MiXCR, one entry per CDR3 protein. The sample lists roughly 500,000 distinct CDR3 sequences; about 25% were seen once. The input for sequencing was CD4+ T cells sorted from PBMCs, taken around 5 days after vaccination. The receptors were gathered from a man in his fifties or sixties who received an inactivated influenza vaccine.

This clonotype was seen a few times. The chain couples TRBV12-3 or TRBV12-4 to TRBJ2-3; 11 bases map to TRBD1. The CDR3 sequence is 15 residues long. The ends lost 3 bases at V and 9 bases at J; junction bases unmatched: 8. The chain's CDR3 is CASSLPSGQGDTQYF. CDR3 nucleotide sequence: TGTGCCAGCAGTTTGCCGTCGGGACAGGGGGACACGCAGTATTTT.

This chain uses TRBV5-1 with TRBJ2-4, with D possibly TRBD2 on 6 matching bases. The CDR3 extends over 15 amino acids. Germline V gene lookup returns CDR1 SGHRS and CDR2 YFSETQ. Trimming shortened V by 0 bases and J by 2 bases, and 9 bases separated the two germline ends. The CDR3 sequence: CASSLAGGTKNIQYF. The DNA of the CDR3 is TGCGCCAGCAGCTTGGCCGGGGGAACCAAAAACATTCAGTACTTC.

This chain links TRBV25-1 with TRBJ2-7; D not certain. The germline V gene has CDR1 MGHDK and CDR2 SYGVNS. V was pared by 3 bases and J by 3 bases, with 9 bases between. This CDR3 has 13 residues. The CDR3 DNA reads as TGTGCCAGCAGTGACTTGGCGCGCTACGAGCAGTACTTC. Amino acid sequence: CASSDLARYEQYF.

The chain is built from TRBV12-3 or TRBV12-4 and TRBJ1-5; the D is unclear. V was clipped by 6 bases and J by 9 bases, with 15 bases between them. This CDR3 is built from 13 residues. The chain's CDR3 is CASSPTVIGPQHF. The CDR3 DNA follows: TGTGCCAGCAGCCCAACAGTTATAGGGCCCCAGCATTTT.

This clonotype occurred many times. This chain links TRBV25-1 with TRBJ2-1; D is ambiguous. Germline CDR1 reads MGHDK; CDR2 reads SYGVNS. CDR3 length: 13 residues. Trimming removed 1 base at V and 5 bases at J, with 6 bases between. The CDR3 is CASSESNNNEQFF. CDR3 coding DNA: TGTGCCAGCAGTGAATCTAATAACAATGAGCAGTTCTTC.

The chain employs TRBV6-1 and TRBJ2-1; TRBD2 matches at 11 bases. This CDR3 is built from 15 residues. CDR1 is MNHNS and CDR2 is SASEGT in the germline V gene. J lost 5 bases, V lost 0 bases, and 0 bases had no gene match. This CDR3 reads CASSEALAGDNEQFF. CDR3 DNA sequence: TGTGCCAGCAGTGAAGCACTAGCGGGAGACAATGAGCAGTTCTTC.

The chain employs TRBV30 and TRBJ1-2; no clear D gene. Germline V CDR1 and CDR2: GTSNPN, SVGIG (reference sequence). The CDR3 extends over 15 amino acids. The V gene lost 4 bases and the J gene lost 7 bases, with 22 bases spanning the gap. CDR3 bases: TGTGCCTGGATGAGAGACCGTGCCCGATCCGCTGGCTACACCTTC. Amino acids: CAWMRDRARSAGYTF.

This rearrangement joins TRBV5-1 to TRBJ2-3; no reliable D call. The V and J ends lost 2 bases and 8 bases respectively, with 9 bases between them. From germline, CDR1 is SGHRS and CDR2 YFSETQ. This CDR3 has 12 amino acids. The CDR3 region has the DNA TGCGCCAGCAGCTTTTCCGAAAGTACGCAGTATTTT. Translation: CASSFSESTQYF.

The gene calls are TRBV5-1 and TRBJ2-7; 8 nucleotides line up with TRBD1. The germline V gene has CDR1 SGHRS and CDR2 YFSETQ. Trimming took 4 bases from V and 0 from J; bases not matched to a gene: 3. This CDR3 is 14 amino acids long. The CDR3 region is CASSRGQASYEQYF. DNA of the CDR3: TGCGCCAGCAGCAGGGGACAGGCCTCCTACGAGCAGTACTTC.

This clonotype has ten or more counts. This rearrangement joins TRBV27 to TRBJ2-5; 7 nucleotides align to TRBD1. V lost 5 bases, J lost 0 bases, and 6 bases stayed unmatched. The CDR3 is made up of 15 amino acids. CDR1 and CDR2 from the germline V gene are MNHEY and SMNVEV (reference sequence). CDR3 region: CASSGDREYQETQYF. CDR3 DNA: TGTGCCAGCAGTGGAGACAGGGAGTACCAAGAGACCCAGTACTTC.

This clonotype was seen a few times. The chain is built from TRBV5-5 and TRBJ2-7; D is uncertain. Trimming cost V 3 bases and J 5 bases, with 15 bases left between them. The CDR3 totals 14 residues. Looked up from germline, CDR1 is SGHKS and CDR2 is YYEKEE (reference sequence). CDR3 sequence reads: CASSSGQLWDEQYF. CDR3 DNA: TGTGCCAGCAGCTCGGGCCAGCTGTGGGACGAGCAGTACTTC.

The chain has TRBV6-2 or TRBV6-3 and TRBJ1-5; a weak D match, TRBD1 (6 bases). Trimming shortened V by 6 bases and J by 6 bases, and 15 bases separated the two germline ends. This CDR3 comprises 14 residues. Germline V gene data show CDR1 as MNHEY and CDR2 as SVGEGT. The CDR3 reads CASRKGGDSQPQHF. The CDR3 DNA reads as TGTGCCAGCAGGAAGGGGGGGGATAGTCAGCCCCAGCATTTT.

The chain carries TRBV29-1 and TRBJ2-2, with D perhaps assigned TRBD1 or TRBD2 (5 bases each). The CDR3 covers 14 residues. V lost 4 bases to trimming and J lost 1 base, with 10 bases between them. Germline assignment: CDR1 SQVTM and CDR2 ANQGSEA. CDR3: CSVVGEENTGELFF. CDR3 in DNA: TGCAGCGTTGTGGGGGAAGAGAACACCGGGGAGCTGTTTTTT.

This clonotype showed up just a few times. V gene TRBV6-5 combines with J gene TRBJ2-5, with unresolved D. The CDR3 spans 13 residues. Germline values: CDR1 MNHEY, CDR2 SVGAGI. Trimming shortened V by 2 bases and J by 3 bases, and 7 bases separated the two germline ends. The CDR3 region is CASSYARKETQYF. CDR3 DNA: TGTGCCAGCAGTTACGCTAGGAAAGAGACCCAGTACTTC.

This clonotype was counted between two and nine times. The CDR3: CAISDGTLQETQYF. The CDR3 region has the DNA TGTGCCATCAGTGATGGCACTCTCCAAGAGACCCAGTACTTC. This rearrangement joins TRBV10-3 to TRBJ2-5; no clear D. Germline loops: CDR1 ENHRY, CDR2 SYGVKD. The CDR3 is 14 residues long. The V end was cut by 3 bases, the J end by 1 base, with 9 bases between.

The chain recombines TRBV12-3 or TRBV12-4 with TRBJ2-1, with 11 bases lining up with TRBD1. This CDR3 region has 15 residues. V was clipped by 3 bases and J by 6 bases; unmatched bases: 4. The CDR3 DNA sequence: TGTGCCAGCAGTTTGGGACAGGGGGTTGCCAATGAGCAGTTCTTC. It translates to CASSLGQGVANEQFF.

In its sample, this clonotype was seen a few times. The chain links TRBV5-1 to TRBJ1-2; D is uncertain. In germline, CDR1 is SGHRS, CDR2 YFSETQ. The CDR3 runs to 15 residues. With 1 base removed from V and 5 bases from J, the gap between germline ends came to 15 bases. The CDR3 sequence is CASSLNPGLTYGYTF. CDR3 DNA: TGCGCCAGCAGCTTGAATCCGGGCCTAACATATGGCTACACCTTC.

In its sample, this clonotype was seen a few times. The rearrangement joins TRBV29-1 to TRBJ2-1, with 9 bases fitting TRBD2. Unmatched junction bases numbered 12, after V lost 5 bases and J lost 10 bases. Per the germline V gene, CDR1 is SQVTM and CDR2 is ANQGSEA. The CDR3 runs to 14 residues. CDR3 loop: CSVSSGTSLREQFF. The CDR3 DNA reads as TGCAGCGTTTCCTCCGGGACTAGCTTGAGGGAGCAGTTCTTC.

The V call is TRBV12-3 or TRBV12-4, the J call TRBJ2-7, with D possibly matching TRBD2 (6 bases). Trimming cost V 6 bases and J 0 bases, with 15 bases left between them. CDR3 length: 15 amino acids. In DNA, the CDR3 is TGTGCCAGCAGCTCCGGACTATTGAGCTCCTACGAGCAGTACTTC. Protein sequence: CASSSGLLSSYEQYF.

This clonotype showed up just a few times. V is TRBV29-1 and J is TRBJ2-1, with TRBD2 identical over 15 bases. V was pared by 4 bases and J by 2 bases, with 6 bases of the junction left unmatched. This CDR3 has 17 residues. Germline CDR1 and CDR2: SQVTM and ANQGSEA. Here the CDR3 reads CSVVGTSGRSTYNEQFF. In nucleotides, the CDR3 is TGCAGCGTTGTAGGGACTAGCGGGAGGAGCACCTACAATGAGCAGTTCTTC.

The CDR3 DNA follows: TGTGCCATCGGGACAGAGATGTCCTACGAGCAGTACTTC. This codes for CAIGTEMSYEQYF. The chain employs TRBV28 and TRBJ2-7, with 7 bases lining up with TRBD1. The germline V gene encodes CDR1 MDHEN and CDR2 SYDVKM. The CDR3 loop spans 13 amino acids. Losses at the gene ends were 10 bases for V and 1 base for J; bases not matched to a gene: 7.

This clonotype was detected a few times. The CDR3 region has the DNA TGCAGTGCCCAGGACGATTACGAGCAGTACTTC. Protein: CSAQDDYEQYF. The chain links TRBV20-1 to TRBJ2-7; unclear D gene. The CDR3 length is 11 residues. CDR1 and CDR2 from the germline V gene are DFQATT and SNEGSKA (reference sequence). The germline V and J ends were trimmed by 6 bases and 4 bases, with 10 bases remaining between them.

This chain links TRBV20-1 with TRBJ2-3; D possibly corresponds to TRBD2 (6 bases). CDR1 is DFQATT and CDR2 is SNEGSKA in the germline V gene (reference sequence). The CDR3 runs to 14 residues. The V and J ends lost 4 bases and 5 bases respectively, with 16 bases between them. The CDR3 nucleotides are TGCAGTGCTACATCCGGGACTGCCGAAGATACGCAGTATTTT. Protein product: CSATSGTAEDTQYF.

This clonotype was detected only once. The chain links TRBV28 to TRBJ2-3; D perhaps matches TRBD2 (6 bases). V lost 2 bases, J lost 6 bases, and 15 bases lay in between. Looked up from germline, CDR1 is MDHEN and CDR2 is SYDVKM. There are 15 residues in the CDR3. Written as DNA, the CDR3 is TGTGCCAGCAGTTTAGGGTCGACTAGAGCCGATACGCAGTATTTT. Its protein product is CASSLGSTRADTQYF.